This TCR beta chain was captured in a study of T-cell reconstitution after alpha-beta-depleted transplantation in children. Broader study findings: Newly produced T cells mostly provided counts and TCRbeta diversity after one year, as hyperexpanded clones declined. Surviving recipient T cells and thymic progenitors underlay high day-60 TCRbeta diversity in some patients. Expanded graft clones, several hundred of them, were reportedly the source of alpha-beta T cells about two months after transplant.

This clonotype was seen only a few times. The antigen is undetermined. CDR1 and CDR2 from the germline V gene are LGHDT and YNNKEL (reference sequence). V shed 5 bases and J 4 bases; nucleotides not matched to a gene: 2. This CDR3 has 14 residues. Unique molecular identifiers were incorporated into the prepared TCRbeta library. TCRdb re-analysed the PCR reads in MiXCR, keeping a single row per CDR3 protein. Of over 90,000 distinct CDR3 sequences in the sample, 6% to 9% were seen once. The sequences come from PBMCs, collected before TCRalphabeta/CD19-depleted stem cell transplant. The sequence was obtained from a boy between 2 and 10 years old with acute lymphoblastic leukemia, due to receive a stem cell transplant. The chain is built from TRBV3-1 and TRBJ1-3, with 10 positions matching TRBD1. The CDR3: CASSAGQGGNTIYF. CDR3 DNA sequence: TGTGCCAGCAGCGCGGGACAGGGGGGAAACACCATATATTTT.